A selection of T cell receptor beta chains follows, all from one sample in a study of OX40 agonist ivuxolimab in advanced cancers. Clones were sequenced by immunoSEQ multiplex PCR, and TCRdb holds only the in-frame ones, with some missing. Of around 30,000 clones in the sample, 81% are singletons; the top ten hold roughly a fifth. This specimen was CD4+ or CD8+ T cells sorted from blood, taken in a trial of the OX40 agonist ivuxolimab. These receptors all stem from an adult with an advanced solid tumor such as melanoma, head and neck, liver or kidney cancer. Both conserved end residues are part of each CDR3. A D gene is named only where the DNA matches it firmly. Some rows have no size entry. The others give once, few or many, or a class for an expanded clone.

j_call v_call d_call clone_size cdr3_aa cdr3_nt
TRBJ2-3 TRBV27 NA NA CASSLRVTYTDTQYF TGTGCCAGCAGTTTAAGGGTGACTTACACAGATACGCAGTATTTT
TRBJ2-1 TRBV6-4 TRBD1 NA CANREPDRVSDEQFF TGTGCCAACAGGGAGCCGGACAGGGTGAGTGATGAGCAGTTCTTC
TRBJ2-5 TRBV11-2 NA NA CASSLDWESGVGETQYF TGTGCCAGCAGCTTAGATTGGGAATCAGGGGTAGGGGAGACCCAGTACTTC
TRBJ1-1 TRBV30 TRBD1 NA CAWSVQGDTEAFF TGTGCCTGGAGTGTACAGGGGGACACTGAAGCTTTCTTT
TRBJ2-3 TRBV9 NA NA CASSVGNAGWADTQYF TGTGCCAGCAGCGTAGGGAACGCAGGGTGGGCAGATACGCAGTATTTT
TRBJ2-1 TRBV7-9 TRBD1 NA CASSWGSRGEQFF TGTGCCAGCAGCTGGGGAAGCAGGGGGGAGCAGTTCTTC
TRBJ2-1 TRBV10-3 NA few CAIMYSQAYNEQFF TGTGCCATCATGTACTCACAGGCCTACAATGAGCAGTTCTTC
TRBJ2-6 TRBV5-6 NA NA CASSWPNIIGSGANVLTF TGTGCCAGCAGCTGGCCGAATATAATAGGGTCTGGGGCCAACGTCCTGACTTTC
TRBJ2-2 TRBV10-3 NA few CAIKLTNTGELFF TGTGCCATCAAGCTAACGAACACCGGGGAGCTGTTTTTT
TRBJ2-3 TRBV7-9 TRBD1 NA CASSLTQGTGGVADTQYF TGTGCCAGCAGCTTAACCCAAGGGACAGGGGGCGTCGCAGATACGCAGTATTTT
TRBJ2-7 TRBV7-9 NA NA CASSLARYEQYF TGTGCCAGCAGCTTAGCTCGGTACGAGCAGTACTTC
TRBJ1-6 TRBV7-9 TRBD1 once CASSLMATGNSPLHF TGTGCCAGCAGCTTAATGGCGACAGGGAATTCACCCCTCCACTTT
TRBJ2-3 TRBV10-3 NA NA CASTRDFSTDTQYF TGTGCCAGTACCCGGGACTTTAGCACAGATACGCAGTATTTT
TRBJ1-3 TRBV7-9 NA NA CASSHRNSISGNTIYF TGTGCCAGCAGCCACCGAAACAGCATCTCTGGAAACACCATATATTTT
TRBJ2-7 TRBV7-2 NA NA CASSLGGTESAQYF TGTGCCAGCAGCTTAGGGGGGACGGAAAGCGCGCAGTACTTC
TRBJ2-1 TRBV7-2 TRBD2 NA CASSLSEGLVRNEQFF TGTGCCAGCAGCTTGTCAGAGGGACTAGTTCGGAATGAGCAGTTCTTC
TRBJ1-5 TRBV10-3 TRBD1 NA CAIRGDRDNQPQHF TGTGCCATCAGGGGAGACAGGGACAATCAGCCCCAGCATTTT
TRBJ1-5 TRBV6-4 NA NA CASSRGGTQPQHF TGTGCCAGCAGTAGGGGGGGGACTCAGCCCCAGCATTTT
TRBJ2-7 TRBV5-5 TRBD1 NA CASSYRGTEAYEQYF TGTGCCAGCAGCTACAGGGGGACAGAAGCCTACGAGCAGTACTTC
TRBJ2-7 TRBV11-2 TRBD1 few CASSFSRTGNEQYF TGTGCCAGCAGCTTCTCCCGGACAGGGAACGAGCAGTACTTC
TRBJ1-3 TRBV11-2 TRBD1 NA CASSVDRTGRNTIYF TGTGCCAGCAGCGTGGACCGGACAGGGCGAAACACCATATATTTT
TRBJ2-2 TRBV27 TRBD1 few CASRAGTGETGELFF TGTGCCAGCAGAGCCGGGACAGGGGAAACCGGGGAGCTGTTTTTT
TRBJ1-6 TRBV2 NA NA CASSRTVSSYNSPLHF TGTGCCAGCAGCCGGACAGTCTCCTCCTATAATTCACCCCTCCACTTT
TRBJ2-1 TRBV23-1 NA NA CASSQHEAIIIYNEQFF TGCGCCAGCAGTCAACACGAGGCTATCATTATATACAATGAGCAGTTCTTC
TRBJ1-2 TRBV15 TRBD1 NA CATSKGSTDRVAGYTF TGTGCCACCAGCAAAGGCAGCACCGACAGGGTGGCTGGCTACACCTTC
TRBJ2-4 TRBV30 NA NA CAWGGLAKNIQYF TGTGCCTGGGGGGGTCTAGCCAAAAACATTCAGTACTTC
TRBJ2-3 TRBV5-6 NA once CASSLNSRGATDTQYF TGTGCCAGCAGCTTGAATAGTAGGGGGGCCACAGATACGCAGTATTTT
TRBJ1-5 TRBV18 NA NA CASSLSPGGVSNQPQHF TGTGCCAGCTCACTTTCCCCGGGAGGAGTGAGCAATCAGCCCCAGCATTTT
TRBJ1-5 TRBV27 NA NA CASSLYTPVGVRFPHQPQHF TGTGCCAGCAGTTTATATACCCCCGTTGGGGTCAGATTCCCCCATCAGCCCCAGCATTTT